The 18 T cell receptor beta chains listed next were all sequenced from one sample in a study of T-cell memory formation after mild COVID-19. TCRdb re-analysed the 5' RACE reads in MiXCR, keeping a single row per CDR3 protein. This sample carries a few hundred thousand distinct CDR3 sequences, under 25% of them seen once, and the ten largest clones take approximately 12%. Sequencing was done on a sample of PBMCs or a T cell subset sorted from them (not recorded which). These receptors were obtained from an adult woman who had mild COVID-19 (a few samples of this study predate the infection). Cell type and time point are not known.

The chain uses TRBV9 and TRBJ2-1; tentative D call: TRBD2 (7 bases). Trimming pared 3 bases from V and 0 bases from J, leaving 22 bases between. The CDR3 is 19 residues long. Germline assignment: CDR1 SGDLS and CDR2 YYNGEE. For the CDR3, the DNA is TGTGCCAGCAGCGAGGGGCATCGCGGGGGCGGGACCTCCTACAATGAGCAGTTCTTC. Protein sequence: CASSEGHRGGGTSYNEQFF.

CDR3 residues: CASSLVRWESYEQYF. CDR3 coding DNA: TGTGCCAGCAGCTTGGTAAGGTGGGAGTCCTACGAGCAGTACTTC. This chain connects TRBV5-6 to TRBJ2-7; D perhaps matches TRBD2 (5 bases). CDR3 size: 15 residues. From germline, CDR1 is SGHDT and CDR2 YYEEEE. V was trimmed by 0 bases and J by 1 base, leaving 11 bases between them.

This clonotype appeared many times. J is TRBJ1-1 and V is TRBV6-5; D unclear. The length of the CDR3 is 16 residues. V lost 2 bases and J 0 bases, leaving 13 bases between the germline ends. Per germline, CDR1 MNHEY and CDR2 SVGAGI. CDR3 sequence (DNA): TGTGCCAGCAGTTACGGGAGTGGGATCGTGAACACTGAAGCTTTCTTT. It is translated as CASSYGSGIVNTEAFF.

V gene TRBV12-3 or TRBV12-4 combines with J gene TRBJ2-2, with 8 bases that match TRBD1. Losses at the gene ends were 5 bases for V and 2 bases for J; bases not matched to a gene: 4. The CDR3 has 15 amino acids. The CDR3 spells CASSRRGLNTGELFF. CDR3 nucleotides: TGTGCCAGCAGTCGCAGGGGGCTTAACACCGGGGAGCTGTTTTTT.

The rearrangement uses TRBV4-3 and TRBJ2-4; weak D call: TRBD2 (6 bases). This CDR3 contains 17 residues. Trimming left V 2 bases short and J 5 bases short, with 19 bases between. The germline gives CDR1 LGHNA, CDR2 YSLEER. CDR3: CASSQQPLGGDENIQYF. The CDR3 DNA sequence: TGCGCCAGCAGCCAACAGCCTCTCGGCGGGGATGAAAACATTCAGTACTTC.

This clonotype was seen more than once but under ten times. In DNA, the CDR3 is TGCGCCAGCAGCCCTGGGAGGAACCACAATGAGCAGTTCTTC. This encodes CASSPGRNHNEQFF. V and J are TRBV4-3 and TRBJ2-1, with a tentative D call TRBD2 (6 bases). CDR3 length: 14 amino acids. Trimming took 4 bases from V and 5 from J, leaving 12 bases between them. In germline, CDR1 is LGHNA, CDR2 YSLEER.

The chain carries TRBV12-3 or TRBV12-4 and TRBJ1-4, with 9 nucleotides matching TRBD1. The junction had 9 bases not matched to a gene; V was cut back by 6 bases and J by 10 bases. This CDR3 is 14 amino acids long. CDR3: CASRPTGGSGKLFF. As DNA, the CDR3 is TGTGCCAGCAGGCCGACAGGGGGAAGTGGAAAACTGTTTTTT.

This chain joins TRBV5-1 and TRBJ2-5; maybe TRBD2 (5 bases). The CDR3 totals 15 residues. Germline values: CDR1 SGHRS, CDR2 YFSETQ. V was shortened by 4 bases and J by 5 bases, with 18 bases between the two germline ends. Here the CDR3 reads CASSRKGGLRETQYF. The CDR3 DNA is TGCGCCAGCAGCCGCAAAGGCGGGCTTCGGGAGACCCAGTACTTC.

The chain links TRBV3-1 to TRBJ1-1; D unresolved. CDR1 and CDR2 from the germline V gene are LGHDT and YNNKEL (reference sequence). V lost 0 bases to trimming and J lost 1 base, with 12 bases between them. The CDR3 spans 16 residues. The CDR3 coding sequence is TGTGCCAGCAGCCAAGATAAGGGAACGGAGAACACTGAAGCTTTCTTT. The encoded protein is CASSQDKGTENTEAFF.

The chain links TRBV15 to TRBJ1-1, with D hard to call. Germline V gene sequence: CDR1 LNHNV, CDR2 YYDKDF (reference sequence). Trimming took 3 bases from V and 0 from J, leaving 8 bases between them. The CDR3 length is 14 residues. The CDR3 is CATSSDTLNTEAFF. The CDR3 nucleotides are TGTGCCACCAGCAGCGACACTCTGAACACTGAAGCTTTCTTT.

V and J are TRBV6-2 or TRBV6-3 and TRBJ2-7; TRBD1 matches at 7 bases. CDR3 size: 14 residues. Germline V gene sequence: CDR1 MNHEY, CDR2 SVGEGT. Losses at the gene ends were 4 bases for V and 2 bases for J; bases not matched to a gene: 5. This CDR3 reads CASSFRDSAYEQYF. The CDR3 DNA is TGTGCCAGCAGTTTCCGGGACAGTGCCTACGAGCAGTACTTC.

V usage is TRBV7-6 and J usage is TRBJ2-1; the match to TRBD1 covers 9 bases. With V trimmed by 5 bases and J by 6 bases, 11 bases remained unmatched. The CDR3 runs to 16 residues. Germline CDR1 is SGHVS and CDR2 is FNYEAQ. CDR3 DNA: TGTGCCAGCAGCCCACGTGAGACAGGGGGACTCAATGAGCAGTTCTTC. Amino acids: CASSPRETGGLNEQFF.

This clonotype has a handful of counts. The rearrangement uses TRBV6-2 or TRBV6-3 and TRBJ2-1; D is uncertain. This CDR3 spans 14 amino acids. Germline-derived CDR1 and CDR2 are MNHEY and SVGEGT. Trimming pared 10 bases from V and 8 bases from J, leaving 21 bases between. CDR3 nucleotide sequence: TGTGCCACCCTAAGCGAGACCAGAGGCGATGAGCAGTTCTTC. It specifies CATLSETRGDEQFF.

This clonotype was detected a few times. The gene calls are TRBV20-1 and TRBJ2-3, with 11 bases fitting TRBD2. Germline loops: CDR1 DFQATT, CDR2 SNEGSKA (reference sequence). This CDR3 region has 13 residues. The CDR3 DNA sequence: TGCAGGGGGACTAGCGGTAGCACAGATACGCAGTATTTT. Encoded protein: CRGTSGSTDTQYF.

The chain carries TRBV7-3 and TRBJ2-7, with TRBD1 as a possible D gene (5 bases). V lost 5 bases, J lost 0 bases, and 11 bases lay in between. Germline V gives CDR1 SGHTA, CDR2 FQGTGA. The CDR3 sequence is 14 residues long. CDR3 sequence (DNA): TGTGCCAGCAGCCCTCAGGGTCCCTCCTACGAGCAGTACTTC. As protein: CASSPQGPSYEQYF.

This chain uses TRBV7-9 with TRBJ2-2, with TRBD1 identical over 9 bases. The CDR3 is 17 amino acids. Per the germline V gene, CDR1 is SEHNR and CDR2 is FQNEAQ (reference sequence). Trimming at V came to 5 bases and at J to 6 bases, leaving 13 bases not matched to a gene. The CDR3, as DNA: TGTGCCAGCAGCACCGGGACAGGGACCGTAGGAGCCGGGGAGCTGTTTTTT. This codes for CASSTGTGTVGAGELFF.

The CDR3 spells CASSVSGTNYGYTF. Here the CDR3 DNA reads TGTGCCAGCAGCGTATCCGGGACGAACTATGGCTACACCTTC. The chain joins TRBV7-8 to TRBJ1-2, with D maybe TRBD1 (5 bases). Between the trimmed V and J ends, which lost 5 bases and 2 bases, there was a span of 12 bases. CDR1 SGHVS and CDR2 FQNEAQ come from the germline V gene. This CDR3 contains 14 residues.

V gene TRBV4-3 combines with J gene TRBJ2-7; D is possibly TRBD2 (5 bases). CDR3 size: 13 residues. V lost 4 bases to trimming and J lost 3 bases, with 10 bases between them. Germline V gene lookup returns CDR1 LGHNA and CDR2 YSLEER. CDR3 coding DNA: TGCGCCAGCAGCCCCAGAGAGGGCTACGAGCAGTACTTC. This codes for CASSPREGYEQYF.